The following is a T cell receptor beta chain sequence with its context. As yet, its antigen is unknown. Deep was the level used in running the assay. Only in-frame clones appear in the TCRdb table, and some are missing; sequencing was by immunoSEQ multiplex PCR. This table holds around 450,000 clones, 70% to 80% found once. Germline values: CDR1 LNHDA, CDR2 SQIVND (reference sequence). With 4 bases removed from V and 6 bases from J, the gap between germline ends came to 11 bases. The CDR3 loop spans 13 amino acids. The sample is drawn from a study of shared clonotypes between healthy human individuals. Findings of the study overall: Few donors limited the genetic and exposure-history diversity represented. Exclusively blood specimens were collected; tissue repertoires likely differ.

The sequence was obtained from a woman in her forties in good health. Some clones in this sample may be carry-over from other donors' samples. Input material: PBMCs. The rearrangement links TRBV19 to TRBJ2-3; D gene ambiguous. CDR3 loop: CASSSSRSDTQYF. Here the CDR3 DNA reads TGTGCCAGTAGTAGTTCTAGAAGCGATACGCAGTATTTT.